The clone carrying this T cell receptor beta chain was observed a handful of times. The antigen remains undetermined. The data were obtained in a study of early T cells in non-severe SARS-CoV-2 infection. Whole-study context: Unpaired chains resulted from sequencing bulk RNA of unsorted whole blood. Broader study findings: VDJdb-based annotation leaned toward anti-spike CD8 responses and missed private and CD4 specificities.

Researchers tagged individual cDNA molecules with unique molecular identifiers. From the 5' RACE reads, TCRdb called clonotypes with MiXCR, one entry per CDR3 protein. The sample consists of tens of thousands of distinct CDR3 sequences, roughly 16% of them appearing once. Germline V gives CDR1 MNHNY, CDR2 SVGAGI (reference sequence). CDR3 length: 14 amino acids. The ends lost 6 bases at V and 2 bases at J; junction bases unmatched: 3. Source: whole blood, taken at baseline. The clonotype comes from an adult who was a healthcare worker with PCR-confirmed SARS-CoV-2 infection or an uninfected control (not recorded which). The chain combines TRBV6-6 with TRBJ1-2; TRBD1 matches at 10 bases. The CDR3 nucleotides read TGTGCCAGCAGCCGGGACAGGGGAAACTATGGCTACACCTTC. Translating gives CASSRDRGNYGYTF.